These T cell receptor beta chains were read from a single sample in a study of long-term antiretroviral therapy in people with HIV. The assay was immunoSEQ multiplex PCR, and TCRdb's table has in-frame clones only and misses some. The sample has about 6,700 clones; around 70% are singletons. Sequencing used unsorted PBMCs, obtained 0.1 years before starting antiretroviral therapy. Receptor source: a man aged 18 to 30 with HIV. CDR3s leave out the opening cysteine and the closing phenylalanine or tryptophan. Each record gives: CDR3 length, V gene, J gene, CDR3 protein.

12,TRBV6-5,TRBJ2-7,ASSYSAGSHEQY
14,TRBV7-9,TRBJ1-4,ASSLARTGVGEKLF
9,TRBV6-5,TRBJ2-1,ASSLWGEQF
11,TRBV29-1,TRBJ1-2,SVEDGDSYGYT
11,TRBV7-9,TRBJ2-5,ASNQWLPETQY
16,TRBV7-7,TRBJ2-2,ASSPYPIDRTNTGELF
9,TRBV28,TRBJ1-2,ASSPNYGYT
13,TRBV6-5,TRBJ1-2,ASSYDPMIGYGYT
9,TRBV6-5,TRBJ1-1,ASSYNGKGF
11,TRBV28,TRBJ2-2,ASVAVNTGELF
16,TRBV7-8,TRBJ2-4,ASSPARTAMRGKNIQY
12,TRBV9,TRBJ2-7,ASSLLGGRDEQY
11,TRBV19,TRBJ2-3,ASRRALGDTQY
13,TRBV5-1,TRBJ2-5,ASSLQAGVQETQY